This T cell receptor beta chain was profiled in a study of blood T cell repertoires in COVID-19. About the study: Collection of acute and convalescent COVID-19 samples took place in the United States, Italy and Spain. T cells, B-cell-depleted T cells, or PBMCs supplied cDNA or gDNA.

The CDR3 contains 13 residues. Germline V lookup: CDR1 MNHEY, CDR2 SMNVEV (reference sequence). Trimming cost V 10 bases and J 6 bases; bases outside gene matches: 8. In the source study's methods: The authors estimated nucleated cell counts from reference gene primer amplification. Using immunoSEQ multiplex PCR, the repertoire was profiled, and TCRdb retains in-frame clones only, with some absent. D and trimming come from the DNA, and the V and J calls and clone size come from that table. The data show 260,000 or so clones, approximately 88% seen once. The chain recombines TRBV27 with TRBJ2-1; TRBD2 matches 8 bases. The TCR comes from a human donor in a cohort sampled during active COVID-19. The sample comprised peripheral blood. In DNA form, the CDR3 reads TGTGCCACTGGAGCGGGGGAGATCAATGAGCAGTTCTTC. Protein product: CATGAGEINEQFF.